This T cell receptor (beta chain) was retrieved from a study of control samples from healthy donors and cancer patients. Trimming removed 5 bases from V and 4 bases from J; junction bases left unmatched: 3. CDR3 length: 14 amino acids. CDR1 is SGHTA, CDR2 FQGTGA, per germline. This clone came up once. Sequencing used immunoSEQ multiplex PCR; TCRdb keeps in-frame clones, though not all of them. The sample gives 100,000 or so clones, approximately 86% of which show up once; roughly 1.3% is in the top ten. The receptor comes from a woman aged 50 to 60 in good health. Sequencing used blood. V usage is TRBV7-3 and J usage is TRBJ2-1; TRBD2 aligns across 9 bases. The CDR3 DNA is TGTGCCAGCAGCCTAGCGGGGCGTTACAATGAGCAGTTCTTC. Translation gives CASSLAGRYNEQFF.